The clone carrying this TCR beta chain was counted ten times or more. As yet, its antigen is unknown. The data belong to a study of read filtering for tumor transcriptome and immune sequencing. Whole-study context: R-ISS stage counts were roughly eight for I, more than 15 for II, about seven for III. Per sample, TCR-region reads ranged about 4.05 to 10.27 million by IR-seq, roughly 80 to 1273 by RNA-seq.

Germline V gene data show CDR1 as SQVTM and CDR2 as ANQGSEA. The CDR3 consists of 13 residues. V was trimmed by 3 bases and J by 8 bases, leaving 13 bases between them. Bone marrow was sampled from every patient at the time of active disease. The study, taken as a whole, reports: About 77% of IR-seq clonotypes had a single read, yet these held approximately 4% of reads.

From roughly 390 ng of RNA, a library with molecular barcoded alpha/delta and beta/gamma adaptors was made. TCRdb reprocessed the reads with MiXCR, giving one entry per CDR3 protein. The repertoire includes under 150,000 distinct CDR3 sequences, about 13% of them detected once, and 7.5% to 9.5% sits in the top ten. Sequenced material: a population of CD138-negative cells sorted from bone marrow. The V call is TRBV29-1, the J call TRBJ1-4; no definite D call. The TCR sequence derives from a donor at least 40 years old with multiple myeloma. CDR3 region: CSVEAGGMEKLFF. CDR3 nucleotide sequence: TGCAGCGTTGAGGCAGGTGGTATGGAAAAACTGTTTTTT.